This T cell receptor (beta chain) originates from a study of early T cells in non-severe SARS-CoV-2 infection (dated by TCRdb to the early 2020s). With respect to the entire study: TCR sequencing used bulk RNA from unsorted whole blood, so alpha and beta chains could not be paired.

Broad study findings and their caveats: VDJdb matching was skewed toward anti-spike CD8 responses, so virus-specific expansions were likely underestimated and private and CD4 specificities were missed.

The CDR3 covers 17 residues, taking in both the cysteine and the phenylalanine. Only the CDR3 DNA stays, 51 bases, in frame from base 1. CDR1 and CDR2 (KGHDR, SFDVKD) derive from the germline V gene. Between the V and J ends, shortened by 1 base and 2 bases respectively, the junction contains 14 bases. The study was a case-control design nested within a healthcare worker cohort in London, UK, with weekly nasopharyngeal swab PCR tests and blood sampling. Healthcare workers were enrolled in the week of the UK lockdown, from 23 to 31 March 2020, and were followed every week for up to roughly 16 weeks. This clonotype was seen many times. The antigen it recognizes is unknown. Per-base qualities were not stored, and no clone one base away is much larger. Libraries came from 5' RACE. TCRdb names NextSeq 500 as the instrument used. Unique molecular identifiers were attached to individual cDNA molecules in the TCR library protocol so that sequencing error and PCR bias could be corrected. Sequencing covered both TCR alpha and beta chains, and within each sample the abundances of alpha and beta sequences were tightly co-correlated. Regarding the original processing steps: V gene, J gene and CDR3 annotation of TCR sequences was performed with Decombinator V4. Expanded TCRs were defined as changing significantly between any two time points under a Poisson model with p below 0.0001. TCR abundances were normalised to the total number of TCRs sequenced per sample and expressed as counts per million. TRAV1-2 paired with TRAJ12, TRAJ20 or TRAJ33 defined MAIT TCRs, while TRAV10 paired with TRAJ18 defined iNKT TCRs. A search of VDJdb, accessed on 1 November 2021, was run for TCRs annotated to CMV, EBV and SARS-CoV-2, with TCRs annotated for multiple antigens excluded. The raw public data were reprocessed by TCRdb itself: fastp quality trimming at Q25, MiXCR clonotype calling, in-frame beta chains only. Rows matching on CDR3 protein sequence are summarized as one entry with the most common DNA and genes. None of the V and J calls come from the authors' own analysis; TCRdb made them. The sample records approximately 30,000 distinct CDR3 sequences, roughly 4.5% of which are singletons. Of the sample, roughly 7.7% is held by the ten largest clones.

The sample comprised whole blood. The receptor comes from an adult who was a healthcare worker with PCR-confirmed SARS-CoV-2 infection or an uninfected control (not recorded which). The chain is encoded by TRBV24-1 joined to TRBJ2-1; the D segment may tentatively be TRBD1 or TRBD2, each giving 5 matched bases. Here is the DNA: TGTGCCACCAGTGATTTACCTACAGCGGACACCTACAATGAGCAGTTCTTC. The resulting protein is CATSDLPTADTYNEQFF.